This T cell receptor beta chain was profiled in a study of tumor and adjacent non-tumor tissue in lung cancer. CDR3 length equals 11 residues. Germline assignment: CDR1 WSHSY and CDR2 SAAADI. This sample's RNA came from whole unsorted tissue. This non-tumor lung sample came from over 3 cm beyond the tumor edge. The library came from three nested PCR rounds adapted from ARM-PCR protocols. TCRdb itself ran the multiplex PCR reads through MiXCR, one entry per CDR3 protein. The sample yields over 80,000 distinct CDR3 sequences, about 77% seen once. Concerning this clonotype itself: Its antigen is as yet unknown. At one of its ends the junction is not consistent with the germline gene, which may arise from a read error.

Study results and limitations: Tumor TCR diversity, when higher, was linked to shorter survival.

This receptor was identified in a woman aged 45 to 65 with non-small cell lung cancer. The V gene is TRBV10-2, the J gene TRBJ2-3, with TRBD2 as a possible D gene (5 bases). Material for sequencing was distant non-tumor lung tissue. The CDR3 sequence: CASNSADTQFF. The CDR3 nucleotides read TGCGCCAGCAATAGCGCAGATACGCAGTTTTTT.